The 17 T cell receptor beta chains in this list originate from one sample, sequenced in a study of T cell repertoires in cytomegalovirus infection. Each CDR3 protein is one row after TCRdb ran MiXCR on the reads. The sample carries hundreds of thousands of distinct CDR3 sequences, approximately 33% recorded once. What was sequenced was PBMCs. The receptors come from a human donor in good health (CMV status not recorded). Some clones in this sample may be carry-over from other donors' samples.

This chain joins TRBV4-1 and TRBJ1-2; possibly TRBD1 for D (6 bases). V lost 3 bases and J lost 0, with 11 bases in between. The CDR3 extends over 15 amino acids. CDR1 MGHRA and CDR2 YSYEKL come from the germline V gene. CDR3 sequence reads: CASSQEGQSNYGYTF. The CDR3 region has the DNA TGCGCCAGCAGCCAGGAAGGACAGTCTAACTATGGCTACACCTTC.

The V call is TRBV6-5, the J call TRBJ1-5, with no clear D. V was pared by 11 bases and J by 2 bases, with 13 bases between. This CDR3 has 13 residues. CDR1 is MNHEY, CDR2 SVGAGI, per germline. The chain's CDR3 is CALSHPGNQPQHF. The CDR3 DNA sequence: TGTGCCCTCAGTCACCCGGGCAATCAGCCCCAGCATTTT.

There are many counts of this clonotype. The V gene is TRBV7-2, the J gene TRBJ1-2; 9 positions agree with TRBD1. Losses at the gene ends were 3 bases for V and 3 bases for J; bases not matched to a gene: 8. Germline assignment: CDR1 SGHTA and CDR2 FQGNSA. This CDR3 contains 16 residues. The CDR3 DNA reads TGTGCCAGCAGCTTCCCCCGTACAGGGGGCTACTATGGCTACACCTTC. Protein sequence: CASSFPRTGGYYGYTF.

The chain combines TRBV10-3 with TRBJ2-3, with D uncertain. The germline V and J ends were trimmed by 7 bases and 4 bases, with 9 bases remaining between them. Germline-derived CDR1 and CDR2 are ENHRY and SYGVKD. The length of the CDR3 is 12 residues. The CDR3 DNA is TGTGCCATCAAGCAAGGTCCAGATACGCAGTATTTT. Its protein is CAIKQGPDTQYF.

This clonotype was found many times. The chain uses TRBV6-4 and TRBJ2-3; 12 bases are a match to TRBD2. This CDR3 spans 14 amino acids. V lost 4 bases and J lost 4; bases outside the gene matches: 0. The germline V gene encodes CDR1 MRHNA and CDR2 SNTAGT. The DNA of the CDR3 is TGTGCCAGCAGTGGGACTAGCGGGGCAGATACGCAGTATTTT. It translates to CASSGTSGADTQYF.

V usage is TRBV19 and J usage is TRBJ1-1, with 9 bases that match TRBD1. There are 15 residues in the CDR3. Trimming cost V 3 bases and J 4 bases; bases outside gene matches: 6. Looked up from germline, CDR1 is LNHDA and CDR2 is SQIVND (reference sequence). The CDR3 region is CASSMTGQGGTEAFF. The CDR3 coding sequence is TGTGCCAGTAGTATGACGGGACAGGGCGGCACTGAAGCTTTCTTT.

This rearrangement joins TRBV24-1 to TRBJ2-3; D unresolved. Germline CDR1 and CDR2: KGHDR and SFDVKD. Trimming took off 4 bases at V and 9 bases at J, with 19 bases between the two ends. The CDR3 contains 15 residues. The CDR3 loop is CATSDARPGHETQYF. The CDR3 DNA follows: TGTGCCACCAGTGACGCCCGACCGGGCCACGAGACGCAGTATTTT.

The gene calls are TRBV2 and TRBJ1-2, with 7 bases matching TRBD1. The CDR3 is 15 amino acids. The junction had 4 bases not matched to a gene; V was cut back by 1 base and J by 2 bases. CDR1 and CDR2 (germline): SNHLY, FYNNEI. The CDR3 spells CASSEVEGQNYGYTF. CDR3 in DNA: TGTGCCAGCAGTGAAGTTGAGGGACAGAACTATGGCTACACCTTC.

This clonotype was observed a handful of times. The chain links TRBV24-1 to TRBJ1-2; D perhaps matches TRBD1 (6 bases). Germline-derived CDR1 and CDR2 are KGHDR and SFDVKD. The V gene lost 4 bases and the J gene lost 2 bases, with 10 bases spanning the gap. This CDR3 has 14 amino acids. This CDR3 is CATSDPDRNYGYTF. The CDR3 bases are TGTGCCACCAGTGACCCGGACAGAAACTATGGCTACACCTTC.

This sequence joins TRBV6-2 or TRBV6-3 and TRBJ1-5; D uncertain. The V gene's germline CDR1 is MNHEY and CDR2 SVGEGT. This CDR3 contains 14 residues. V lost 7 bases and J lost 3, with 13 bases in between. Here the CDR3 reads CASTSRVFNQPQHF. CDR3 DNA sequence: TGTGCCAGCACCTCCCGGGTATTCAATCAGCCCCAGCATTTT.

A note on this clonotype: The junction departs from germline at one end; a sequencing error may be responsible. V gene TRBV5-3 combines with J gene TRBJ2-5, with TRBD1 matching 9 bases. TRBV5-3 is noted as an ORF with a role that remains uncertain. The CDR3 is made up of 15 amino acids. The CDR3 here is CASSSGQGGIETQYF. Written as DNA, the CDR3 is TGTGCCAGCAGCTCGGGACAGGGCGGGATCGAGACCCAGTACTTC.

The chain employs TRBV24-1 and TRBJ1-1; 7 bases are a match to TRBD1. The length of the CDR3 is 21 residues. CDR1 is KGHDR and CDR2 is SFDVKD in the germline V gene. V dropped 1 base and J dropped 0; count of bases not matched to a gene: 19. This CDR3 reads CATSDFVETGMWRVVNTEAFF. In DNA form, the CDR3 reads TGTGCCACCAGTGATTTTGTGGAGACAGGGATGTGGCGTGTTGTGAACACTGAAGCTTTCTTT.

This clonotype was seen many times. V is TRBV7-2 and J is TRBJ2-1, with D perhaps given as TRBD1 or TRBD2 (6 bases each). CDR1 and CDR2 from the germline V gene are SGHTA and FQGNSA. This CDR3 spans 18 amino acids. V was pared by 4 bases and J by 5 bases, with 24 bases between. CDR3 protein: CASSSLGGGRLHNNEQFF. For the CDR3, the DNA is TGTGCCAGCAGCTCCCTAGGTGGGGGGCGATTACATAACAATGAGCAGTTCTTC.

This clonotype has only a few counts. The rearrangement uses TRBV29-1 and TRBJ2-3; perhaps D is TRBD1 or TRBD2 (6 bases each). With 2 bases removed from V and 4 bases from J, the gap between germline ends came to 7 bases. CDR1 is SQVTM and CDR2 is ANQGSEA in the germline V gene. This CDR3 is built from 12 residues. The DNA for the CDR3 is TGCAGCGTTGAACGGGGGCCAGATACGCAGTATTTT. Amino acid sequence: CSVERGPDTQYF.

This clonotype was seen repeatedly, ten times or more. This sequence joins TRBV7-2 and TRBJ1-5; 8 nucleotides line up with TRBD1. V shed 3 bases and J 1 base; nucleotides not matched to a gene: 2. The germline V gene has CDR1 SGHTA and CDR2 FQGNSA. This CDR3 is built from 15 residues. Here the CDR3 DNA reads TGTGCCAGCAGCTTTCCAGGGGGCAGCAATCAGCCCCAGCATTTT. Encoded protein: CASSFPGGSNQPQHF.

A word on this clonotype: At one of its ends the junction is not consistent with the germline gene, which may arise from a read error. The chain has TRBV6-2 or TRBV6-3 and TRBJ1-5; D is undetermined. Germline assignment: CDR1 MNHEY and CDR2 SVGEGT. The CDR3 length is 15 residues. The CDR3 DNA reads TGTGCCAGCAACAACTCCGGGAGGCGCAATCAGCCCCAGAATTTT. This sequence encodes CASNNSGRRNQPQNF.

V gene TRBV28 combines with J gene TRBJ2-7; D ambiguous. Trimming took 5 bases from V and 0 from J, leaving 17 bases between them. Germline V gives CDR1 MDHEN, CDR2 SYDVKM. The CDR3 totals 16 residues. CDR3 sequence: CASSVPSRSSSYEQYF. The CDR3 DNA reads TGTGCCAGCAGTGTTCCTTCGCGGTCGAGCTCCTACGAGCAGTACTTC.